Each of the 21 T cell receptor beta chains below was sequenced from the same sample in a study of blood T cell repertoires in COVID-19. Sequencing was performed with immunoSEQ multiplex PCR; in TCRdb, only in-frame clones are kept and a portion is missing. The sample holds 200,000 to 250,000 clones, 80% to 90% seen once. Sequencing input: PBMCs or T cells enriched from blood (not recorded which). These receptors were collected from a woman aged 25-40 years who had been exposed to COVID-19.

The chain recombines TRBV9 with TRBJ2-7, with 9 nucleotides matching TRBD1. CDR1 is SGDLS and CDR2 is YYNGEE in the germline V gene. J lost 6 bases, V lost 3 bases, and 19 bases had no gene match. This CDR3 comprises 18 residues. CDR3 bases: TGTGCCAGCAGCGCCAACCCGGGACAGGGACGCCCCATCGGCGAGCAGTACTTC. Protein product: CASSANPGQGRPIGEQYF.

V is TRBV11-2 and J is TRBJ1-3, with TRBD1 identical over 7 bases. The CDR3 sequence is 14 residues long. Looked up from germline, CDR1 is SGHAT and CDR2 is FQNNGV. V lost 3 bases and J lost 4; bases outside the gene matches: 3. For the CDR3, the DNA is TGTGCCAGCAGCTTGACAGGGCCAGGAAACACCATATATTTT. Its protein is CASSLTGPGNTIYF. Looking up the rest from reference TRBV11-2 and TRBJ1-3 gives the full variable domain: EAGVAQSPRYKIIEKRQSVAFWCNPISGHATLYWYQQILGQGPKLLIQFQNNGVVDDSQLPKDRFSAERLKGVDSTLKIQPAKLEDSAVYLCASSLTGPGNTIYFGEGSWLTVV.

The V call is TRBV14, the J call TRBJ1-1, with D unresolved. V was cut by 1 base and J by 5 bases, with 8 bases left in between. CDR1 SGHDN and CDR2 FVKESK come from the germline V gene. The CDR3 has 13 residues. The DNA for the CDR3 is TGTGCCAGCAGCCAAGTGCGAGTGACTGAAGCTTTCTTT. The encoded protein is CASSQVRVTEAFF.

The chain links TRBV11-3 to TRBJ2-7, with D possibly TRBD2 on 6 matching bases. CDR3 size: 15 residues. Germline values: CDR1 SGHNT, CDR2 YENEEA. V lost 2 bases, J lost 3 bases, and 14 bases lay in between. The CDR3 nucleotides are TGTGCCAGCAGCTTATCCGGGGGAGGAATCTACGAGCAGTACTTC. Translation gives CASSLSGGGIYEQYF. Filled out from reference TRBV11-3 and TRBJ2-7, the complete variable domain reads EAGVVQSPRYKIIEKKQPVAFWCNPISGHNTLYWYLQNLGQGPELLIRYENEEAVDDSQLPKDRFSAERLKGVDSTLKIQPAELGDSAVYLCASSLSGGGIYEQYFGPGTRLTVT.

The V call is TRBV6-5, the J call TRBJ1-1, with a weak D call TRBD1 (5 bases). V shed 0 bases and J shed 6 bases, with 11 bases lying between them. This CDR3 contains 14 residues. Germline V gene lookup returns CDR1 MNHEY and CDR2 SVGAGI. The CDR3 region has the DNA TGTGCCAGCAGTTACTCGTACAGGAGTCCTGAAGCTTTCTTT. Protein product: CASSYSYRSPEAFF.

V and J are TRBV2 and TRBJ1-3; 8 positions match TRBD1. The length of the CDR3 is 15 residues. J was trimmed by 0 bases and V by 6 bases; bases with no gene match: 4. Germline V lookup: CDR1 SNHLY, CDR2 FYNNEI. DNA of the CDR3: TGTGCCAGCAGCCGTACAGGGGGCTCTGGAAACACCATATATTTT. It yields the protein CASSRTGGSGNTIYF.

The chain recombines TRBV10-3 with TRBJ2-2; 9 bases match TRBD1. The length of the CDR3 is 14 residues. V lost 8 bases, J lost 3 bases, and 4 bases stayed unmatched. Germline loops: CDR1 ENHRY, CDR2 SYGVKD. This chain's CDR3 is CAIGDRVYTGELFF. In DNA form, the CDR3 reads TGTGCCATCGGGGACAGGGTGTACACCGGGGAGCTGTTTTTT.

The gene calls are TRBV19 and TRBJ1-6, with TRBD1 as a possible D gene (5 bases). The germline CDR1 and CDR2 sequences are LNHDA and SQIVND (reference sequence). This CDR3 region has 14 residues. V was pared by 7 bases and J by 4 bases, with 11 bases between. Here the CDR3 reads CASTAGIYNSPLHF. DNA of the CDR3: TGTGCCAGTACCGCAGGGATTTATAATTCACCCCTCCACTTT.

This sequence joins TRBV11-3 and TRBJ1-6; D not resolved. V dropped 5 bases and J dropped 0 bases, with 14 bases sitting between them. In germline, CDR1 is SGHNT, CDR2 YENEEA. The CDR3 has 17 amino acids. CDR3 DNA: TGTGCCAGCAGCGCAGAGGCCCGTGGCTCCTATAATTCACCCCTCCACTTT. It encodes CASSAEARGSYNSPLHF.

V usage is TRBV15 and J usage is TRBJ2-2; D is perhaps TRBD2 (6 bases). The CDR3 is 15 amino acids. Looked up from germline, CDR1 is LNHNV and CDR2 is YYDKDF (reference sequence). Deletions cut 0 bases from V and 1 base from J, with 6 bases between. CDR3 residues: CATSRERGNTGELFF. As DNA, the CDR3 is TGTGCCACCAGCAGAGAGCGGGGGAACACCGGGGAGCTGTTTTTT.

The V gene is TRBV5-8, the J gene TRBJ1-1; no clear D gene. CDR1 is SGHTS, CDR2 YDEGEE, per germline. V shed 0 bases and J shed 7 bases, with 7 bases lying between them. The CDR3 contains 12 residues. The CDR3 DNA sequence: TGTGCCAGCAGCTTGGCCCTTTTTGAAGCTTTCTTT. Protein sequence: CASSLALFEAFF.

The rearrangement joins TRBV7-8 to TRBJ1-5, with TRBD1 matching 10 bases. V shed 6 bases, J shed 4 bases, and the junction held 9 bases outside the gene matches. Germline values: CDR1 SGHVS, CDR2 FQNEAQ. This CDR3 comprises 16 residues. For the CDR3, the DNA is TGTGCCAGCAGTTACCTGACAGGGGGCGGAAATCAGCCCCAGCATTTT. It codes for CASSYLTGGGNQPQHF.

The rearrangement joins TRBV19 to TRBJ1-6; TRBD1 agrees at 7 bases. Germline trimming cut 7 bases from V and 6 bases from J; bases unmatched to any gene: 9. Per germline, CDR1 LNHDA and CDR2 SQIVND (reference sequence). The CDR3 is made up of 15 amino acids. For the CDR3, the DNA is TGTGCCAGTAACAGGGGAACCCTTTCTAATTCACCCCTCCACTTT. This codes for CASNRGTLSNSPLHF. Drawing the rest from reference TRBV19 and TRBJ1-6, the complete variable domain is DGGITQSPKYLFRKEGQNVTLSCEQNLNHDAMYWYRQDPGQGLRLIYYSQIVNDFQKGDIAEGYSVSREKKESFPLTVTSAQKNPTAFYLCASNRGTLSNSPLHFGNGTRLTVT.

This chain joins TRBV6-1 and TRBJ1-2; the D gene is possibly TRBD1 (5 bases). The V gene lost 0 bases and the J gene lost 8 bases, with 7 bases spanning the gap. This CDR3 is built from 12 residues. CDR1 is MNHNS, CDR2 SASEGT, per germline. The CDR3 DNA follows: TGTGCCAGCAGTGAAGCCAGGGTCGGCTACACCTTC. This encodes CASSEARVGYTF.

The chain combines TRBV11-2 with TRBJ2-7; a weak D match, TRBD1 (6 bases). CDR3 length: 14 residues. Germline CDR1 is SGHAT and CDR2 is FQNNGV. V was trimmed by 4 bases and J by 9 bases, leaving 19 bases between them. The CDR3 sequence: CASSSTFTGSGQYF. The CDR3 coding sequence is TGTGCCAGCAGCTCGACATTCACAGGGTCTGGGCAGTACTTC.

This clone turned up a few times. The V and J genes are TRBV6-5 and TRBJ1-2, with D perhaps matching TRBD1 (5 bases). The V and J ends lost 5 bases and 8 bases respectively, with 21 bases between them. The germline CDR1 and CDR2 sequences are MNHEY and SVGAGI. The CDR3 is 15 amino acids. CDR3 region: CASSPNRGGAEGYTF. In DNA, the CDR3 is TGTGCCAGCAGTCCGAATAGGGGCGGGGCCGAAGGCTACACCTTC.

The gene calls are TRBV5-8 and TRBJ1-6, with D possibly matching TRBD1 (5 bases). The CDR3 has 16 amino acids. V lost 4 bases to trimming and J lost 8 bases, with 19 bases between them. CDR1 and CDR2 (germline): SGHTS, YDEGEE. The CDR3 DNA reads as TGTGCCAGCAGCCCCGGGACTCATCTAAGGGATTCACCCCTCCACTTT. It specifies CASSPGTHLRDSPLHF.

The chain combines TRBV10-3 with TRBJ1-2; D gene unclear. Trimming cost V 3 bases and J 4 bases, with 6 bases left between them. The CDR3 runs 12 residues. Germline-derived CDR1 and CDR2 are ENHRY and SYGVKD. CDR3 DNA sequence: TGTGCCATCAGTGATGAGGGCTATGGCTACACCTTC. It is translated as CAISDEGYGYTF.

CDR3 residues: CAWSVPRGTTEAFF. The CDR3 region has the DNA TGTGCCTGGAGTGTACCCAGGGGGACCACTGAAGCTTTCTTT. V is TRBV30 and J is TRBJ1-1; 7 bases map to TRBD1. CDR1 is GTSNPN, CDR2 SVGIG, per germline (reference sequence). The CDR3 sequence is 14 residues long. V was clipped by 0 bases and J by 4 bases; unmatched bases: 5.

The rearrangement joins TRBV5-6 to TRBJ2-3, with D possibly matching TRBD2 (6 bases). This CDR3 has 14 amino acids. CDR1 is SGHDT and CDR2 is YYEEEE in the germline V gene. With 0 bases removed from V and 8 bases from J, the gap between germline ends came to 13 bases. CDR3 DNA: TGTGCCAGCAGCTTGGCCTCAGTCGGGAGTACGCAGTATTTT. Translated, it gives CASSLASVGSTQYF.

CDR3 sequence reads: CASSLSGDEQFF. CDR3 nucleotide sequence: TGTGCCAGCTCACTGTCGGGGGATGAGCAGTTCTTC. This chain joins TRBV18 and TRBJ2-1; weak D call: TRBD2 (6 bases). Germline loops: CDR1 KGHSH, CDR2 LQKENI. With 4 bases removed from V and 8 bases from J, the gap between germline ends came to 9 bases. This CDR3 spans 12 amino acids.